The present entry profiles one TCR beta chain with its context. The antigen remains undetermined. V was shortened by 3 bases and J by 10 bases, with 19 bases between the two germline ends. Per germline, CDR1 PRHDT and CDR2 FYEKMQ (reference sequence). This CDR3 is 15 amino acids long. This record comes from a study of blood T cells in healthy people across ages. Study results and caveats: Naive T cell percentage showed a strong correlation with the diversity of TCR beta. Estimates of total diversity, which came from one million sequenced T cells, were considered to be underestimates. While age rose, TCR beta diversity per million T cells dropped in a roughly linear way. There was no known CMV status for donors, so expanded clonotype changes were possibly confounded.

The use of a sample-barcoded 5' primer and a J-beta primer mix characterized a second PCR of roughly 6 to 11 cycles. TCRdb itself ran the 5' RACE reads through MiXCR, one entry per CDR3 protein. The data contain approximately 2,000,000 distinct CDR3 sequences, approximately 39% of them singletons. The chain links TRBV13 to TRBJ2-1, with D tentatively TRBD2 (6 bases). The source material was blood. This receptor was taken from a human donor in good health. The CDR3 loop reads CASSFRLEWSQEQFF. DNA of the CDR3: TGTGCCAGCAGCTTTAGACTAGAGTGGAGCCAGGAGCAGTTCTTC.